The 5 T cell receptor beta chains presented below share a single source sample, sequenced in a study of cytomegalovirus exposure and HLA in healthy donors. Primers included in the PCR were 60 Vbeta and 13 Jbeta primers. TCRdb keeps only in-frame clones here, not all; method: immunoSEQ multiplex PCR. This table has 84,000 or so clones, 70% to 85% appearing once. Sequencing used PBMCs. These TCRs come from a woman aged 45 to 65 in good health and CMV-seronegative.

The CDR3 DNA is TGTGCCAGCAGTTTTCAGGATACCGTCACCGGGGAGCTGTTTTTT. It is translated as CASSFQDTVTGELFF. The chain combines TRBV27 with TRBJ2-2; no reliable D call. The V end was cut by 3 bases, the J end by 4 bases, with 12 bases between. CDR1 and CDR2 (germline): MNHEY, SMNVEV (reference sequence). The CDR3 covers 15 residues.

V is TRBV15 and J is TRBJ2-7; TRBD2 aligns across 9 bases. The J segment lost 2 bases and the V segment lost 5 bases, leaving 10 bases of the junction unmatched. Looked up from germline, CDR1 is LNHNV and CDR2 is YYDKDF (reference sequence). The CDR3 covers 16 residues. In nucleotides, the CDR3 is TGTGCCACCAGCTCAGGAGGGACTAGCAGGACCTACGAGCAGTACTTC. It is translated as CATSSGGTSRTYEQYF.

The table lists this clone with a few counts. The gene calls are TRBV30 and TRBJ2-2, with a weak D call TRBD1 (5 bases). Deletions cut 2 bases from V and 6 bases from J, with 10 bases between. There are 13 residues in the CDR3. Per germline, CDR1 GTSNPN and CDR2 SVGIG (reference sequence). Here the CDR3 reads CAWSTGLAGELFF. The CDR3 coding sequence is TGTGCCTGGAGTACAGGTTTAGCCGGGGAGCTGTTTTTT.

The genes are TRBV11-2 and TRBJ2-7; 10 nucleotides align to TRBD2. The CDR3 extends over 14 amino acids. The germline gives CDR1 SGHAT, CDR2 FQNNGV. J gave up 4 bases and V 5 bases, and 5 bases lay outside the gene matches. The CDR3 nucleotides are TGTGCCAGCAGCCCTAAGACTAGCGGGTACGAGCAGTACTTC. This sequence encodes CASSPKTSGYEQYF.

V gene TRBV6-5 combines with J gene TRBJ2-7; weak D call: TRBD1 (5 bases). In germline, CDR1 is MNHEY, CDR2 SVGAGI. The CDR3 loop spans 13 amino acids. V lost 0 bases, J lost 6 bases, and 9 bases lay in between. The CDR3 DNA sequence: TGTGCCAGCAGTTACTCGGCTCAGGGCGAGCAGTACGTC. Amino acids: CASSYSAQGEQYV.